One and the same sample provided the 16 T cell receptor beta chains below, sequenced in a study of T cell repertoires in cytomegalovirus infection (dated by TCRdb to between 2018 and 2020). These TCRs are of unknown antigen specificity. According to the study, the label for this sample's treatment or condition signals: in vitro stimulation with specific CMV peptide epitopes to enrich CMV-specific T cells. Reads for this sample came from an Illumina HiSeq 1500. Starting from the raw public reads, TCRdb applied fastp trimming at Q25, assembled clones with MiXCR and retained in-frame beta chains. Each record represents a unique CDR3 protein, reported with the most common genes and DNA among its rows. Here the sample has hundreds of thousands of distinct CDR3 sequences; around 35% occur a single time. Roughly a sixth of the sample belongs to the ten largest clones. Here the sequenced sample was cultured PBMCs, taken from culture after CMV antigen stimulation. These receptors were obtained from a human donor in good health (CMV status not recorded). Some clones in this sample may be carry-over from other donors' samples.

V and J are TRBV19 and TRBJ2-6, with D perhaps TRBD1 (6 bases). The CDR3 spans 15 residues. Germline lookup yields CDR1 LNHDA and CDR2 SQIVND (reference sequence). Trimming left V 4 bases short and J 0 bases short, with 7 bases between. The CDR3 sequence: CASSKQGSGANVLTF. The CDR3 bases are TGTGCCAGTAGTAAACAGGGCTCTGGGGCCAACGTCCTGACTTTC.

The rearrangement joins TRBV7-2 to TRBJ1-5; D is perhaps TRBD1 (6 bases). CDR3 size: 15 residues. Germline V gene lookup returns CDR1 SGHTA and CDR2 FQGNSA. Between the trimmed V and J ends, which lost 5 bases and 11 bases, there was a span of 22 bases. CDR3 in amino acids: CASSPRGGRGESQHF. The CDR3 coding sequence is TGTGCCAGCAGCCCCCGTGGGGGGCGAGGTGAGTCCCAGCATTTT.

This clonotype was observed a handful of times. The V call is TRBV7-2, the J call TRBJ1-4; D remains unclear. Looked up from germline, CDR1 is SGHTA and CDR2 is FQGNSA. The CDR3 is made up of 15 amino acids. Trimming took off 5 bases at V and 3 bases at J, with 13 bases between the two ends. Written as DNA, the CDR3 is TGTGCCAGCAGCATTACCCGGTCCCCTAATGAAAAACTGTTTTTT. It is translated as CASSITRSPNEKLFF.

The chain has TRBV10-3 and TRBJ2-7; no firm D call. Germline lookup yields CDR1 ENHRY and CDR2 SYGVKD. Trimming took off 0 bases at V and 7 bases at J, with 4 bases between the two ends. There are 11 residues in the CDR3. The chain's CDR3 is CAISESTEQYF. The CDR3 region has the DNA TGTGCCATCAGTGAGTCGACGGAGCAGTACTTC.

The CDR3 DNA reads TGCAGTGCTTTTCAGGGTATTGGGGCCAACGTCCTGACTTTC. It yields the protein CSAFQGIGANVLTF. The chain employs TRBV20-1 and TRBJ2-6; tentative D call: TRBD1 (5 bases). Trimming pared 5 bases from V and 3 bases from J, leaving 11 bases between. In germline, CDR1 is DFQATT, CDR2 SNEGSKA (reference sequence). The length of the CDR3 is 14 residues.

This clonotype has more than one count but fewer than ten. This CDR3 is CAISPRDPDEQFF. The CDR3 DNA sequence: TGTGCCATCAGTCCTCGGGATCCGGATGAGCAGTTCTTC. The chain links TRBV10-3 to TRBJ2-1; perhaps TRBD2 as D (5 bases). From germline, CDR1 is ENHRY and CDR2 SYGVKD. The CDR3 sequence is 13 residues long. V dropped 5 bases and J dropped 8 bases, with 13 bases sitting between them.

This clonotype was found many times. The gene calls are TRBV7-2 and TRBJ1-5; TRBD1 agrees at 7 bases. V trimming: 3 bases; J trimming: 1 base; junction bases outside the gene matches: 9. CDR3 size: 17 residues. Germline V gene sequence: CDR1 SGHTA, CDR2 FQGNSA. The CDR3 sequence is CASSLRETGTSNQPQHF. The DNA of the CDR3 is TGTGCCAGCAGCTTGCGCGAGACAGGGACGAGCAATCAGCCCCAGCATTTT.

The V call is TRBV18, the J call TRBJ2-1; D unresolved. CDR3 length: 14 residues. V lost 3 bases to trimming and J lost 7 bases, with 13 bases between them. Germline CDR1 KGHSH, CDR2 LQKENI. DNA of the CDR3: TGTGCCAGCTCACCTCTAATCGGATTTAATGAGCAGTTCTTC. It translates to CASSPLIGFNEQFF.

The gene calls are TRBV6-2 or TRBV6-3 and TRBJ2-1; TRBD2 agrees at 8 bases. This CDR3 is built from 16 residues. The V gene's germline CDR1 is MNHEY and CDR2 SVGEGT. The V segment lost 6 bases and the J segment 5 bases; nucleotides outside the gene matches: 12. This chain's CDR3 is CASRAVPTSGNNEQFF. As DNA, the CDR3 is TGTGCCAGCAGGGCTGTCCCCACTAGCGGAAACAATGAGCAGTTCTTC.

The chain is built from TRBV6-2 or TRBV6-3 and TRBJ1-5; 10 positions agree with TRBD1. Germline CDR1 MNHEY, CDR2 SVGEGT. CDR3 size: 14 residues. The J segment lost 10 bases and the V segment lost 0 bases, leaving 3 bases of the junction unmatched. CDR3 sequence reads: CASSYSTGGPPQHF. The CDR3 DNA is TGTGCCAGCAGTTACTCGACAGGGGGCCCTCCCCAGCATTTT.

A note on this clonotype: Lacking the conserved final phenylalanine or tryptophan, this CDR3 likely reflects a read error. The V call is TRBV7-2, the J call TRBJ2-3, with 11 nucleotides matching TRBD2. With 5 bases clipped from V and 5 bases from J, the junction kept 6 bases outside the gene matches. Germline V gene lookup returns CDR1 SGHTA and CDR2 FQGNSA. The CDR3 covers 15 residues. The CDR3 sequence is CASSHLAGGGDTQYS. In DNA form, the CDR3 reads TGTGCCAGCAGCCATCTAGCGGGAGGTGGAGATACGCAGTATTCT.

V and J are TRBV4-1 and TRBJ2-2; D is undetermined. This CDR3 region has 13 residues. CDR1 MGHRA and CDR2 YSYEKL come from the germline V gene. V gave up 1 base and J gave up 3 bases, with 3 bases separating them. The CDR3 DNA follows: TGCGCCAGCAGCCAAGTTCACACCGGGGAGCTGTTTTTT. It specifies CASSQVHTGELFF.

V is TRBV4-3 and J is TRBJ1-1; no firm D call. The CDR3 is made up of 15 amino acids. CDR1 is LGHNA, CDR2 YSLEER, per germline. The V and J ends lost 3 bases and 4 bases respectively, with 15 bases between them. Written as DNA, the CDR3 is TGCGCCAGCAGCCATAGTGCCGAGAGCGGCACTGAAGCTTTCTTT. It yields the protein CASSHSAESGTEAFF.

V gene TRBV11-3 combines with J gene TRBJ2-6, with 9 bases matching TRBD1. In germline, CDR1 is SGHNT, CDR2 YENEEA. The CDR3 runs 18 residues. V dropped 5 bases and J dropped 0; count of bases not matched to a gene: 8. Here the CDR3 reads CASSLRDRDSSGANVLTF. DNA for the CDR3: TGTGCCAGCAGCCTCCGGGACAGGGATTCCTCTGGGGCCAACGTCCTGACTTTC. Combining the CDR3 with reference TRBV11-3 and TRBJ2-6 gives the whole variable domain EAGVVQSPRYKIIEKKQPVAFWCNPISGHNTLYWYLQNLGQGPELLIRYENEEAVDDSQLPKDRFSAERLKGVDSTLKIQPAELGDSAVYLCASSLRDRDSSGANVLTFGAGSRLTVL.

This clonotype was counted between two and nine times. The gene calls are TRBV5-5 and TRBJ2-5; 8 bases agree with TRBD2. V was pared by 5 bases and J by 4 bases, with 7 bases of the junction left unmatched. The CDR3 runs to 14 residues. Looked up from germline, CDR1 is SGHKS and CDR2 is YYEKEE (reference sequence). CDR3 coding DNA: TGTGCCAGCAGATCCGGACTAGCCATAGAGACCCAGTACTTC. Its protein product is CASRSGLAIETQYF.

This clonotype was counted between two and nine times. The chain links TRBV11-2 to TRBJ1-2; D might be TRBD1 (5 bases). Trimming pared 4 bases from V and 2 bases from J, leaving 17 bases between. Per the germline V gene, CDR1 is SGHAT and CDR2 is FQNNGV. This CDR3 is 16 amino acids long. The CDR3 reads CASSSDSDTLNYGYTF. The CDR3 coding sequence is TGTGCCAGCAGCTCCGACTCGGACACCCTGAACTATGGCTACACCTTC.